Following are 24 T cell receptor beta chains from one sample sequenced in a study of identical twins. One entry per CDR3 protein results from TCRdb running MiXCR on the 5' RACE reads. The table has around 450,000 distinct CDR3 sequences, 14% seen once. This sample was also put to use in a study of yellow fever vaccine responses in identical twins.

The sample comprised CD4+ T cells sorted from blood. These receptors came from a woman aged 18-29 years in good health.

This clonotype was detected only a few times. V and J are TRBV29-1 and TRBJ1-1; 8 nucleotides align to TRBD1. The CDR3 sequence is 11 residues long. The trim removed 7 bases at V and 5 bases at J, leaving 3 bases unmatched. The germline gives CDR1 SQVTM, CDR2 ANQGSEA. CDR3 amino acids: CSGRQGTEAFF. The DNA of the CDR3 is TGCAGCGGTCGACAGGGGACTGAAGCTTTCTTT.

The V and J genes are TRBV27 and TRBJ2-6; TRBD1 might be the D (6 bases). CDR1 is MNHEY and CDR2 is SMNVEV in the germline V gene (reference sequence). The CDR3 has 14 amino acids. V gave up 7 bases and J gave up 1 base, with 8 bases separating them. CDR3 loop: CASKQGSGANVLTF. CDR3 nucleotide sequence: TGTGCCAGCAAGCAGGGGTCTGGGGCCAACGTCCTGACTTTC. The full variable domain, with the rest looked up from reference TRBV27 and TRBJ2-6, is EAQVTQNPRYLITVTGKKLTVTCSQNMNHEYMSWYRQDPGLGLRQIYYSMNVEVTDKGDVPEGYKVSRKEKRNFPLILESPSPNQTSLYFCASKQGSGANVLTFGAGSRLTVL.

This clonotype appeared once. This rearrangement joins TRBV30 to TRBJ2-7; 9 bases align to TRBD1. V dropped 2 bases and J dropped 3; count of bases not matched to a gene: 2. The CDR3 covers 13 residues. Germline CDR1 and CDR2: GTSNPN and SVGIG (reference sequence). The CDR3 reads CAWSPGQGYEQYF. CDR3 nucleotides: TGTGCCTGGAGTCCGGGACAGGGCTACGAGCAGTACTTC.

This chain connects TRBV7-2 to TRBJ1-6, with no clear D. The CDR3 sequence is 15 residues long. CDR1 is SGHTA and CDR2 is FQGNSA in the germline V gene. The V gene lost 5 bases and the J gene lost 4 bases, with 12 bases spanning the gap. The CDR3 region has the DNA TGTGCCAGCAGCCGCGGACGGGAATATAATTCACCCCTCCACTTT. Translated, it gives CASSRGREYNSPLHF.

This clonotype turned up a few times. The chain combines TRBV2 with TRBJ2-3; a weak D match, TRBD1 (5 bases). Trimming shortened V by 7 bases and J by 3 bases, and 8 bases separated the two germline ends. Per germline, CDR1 SNHLY and CDR2 FYNNEI. CDR3 length: 12 residues. In DNA form, the CDR3 reads TGTGCCAGCAAACAGGAGACAGATACGCAGTATTTT. It translates to CASKQETDTQYF.

The genes are TRBV28 and TRBJ1-5; D remains ambiguous. V was clipped by 3 bases and J by 9 bases, with 15 bases between them. Germline loops: CDR1 MDHEN, CDR2 SYDVKM. The CDR3 contains 14 residues. CDR3 DNA sequence: TGTGCCAGCAGTTTGGAGCCTGGGGTGCGGCCCCAGCATTTT. It specifies CASSLEPGVRPQHF.

This sequence joins TRBV28 and TRBJ2-5, with TRBD2 matching 7 bases. The J segment lost 4 bases and the V segment lost 8 bases, leaving 10 bases of the junction unmatched. The CDR3 has 14 residues. Germline loops: CDR1 MDHEN, CDR2 SYDVKM. DNA of the CDR3: TGTGCCAGCCAGCGGGCGGGAGCGGGAGAGACCCAGTACTTC. This gives the protein CASQRAGAGETQYF.

V gene TRBV5-1 combines with J gene TRBJ1-2, with TRBD1 matching over 10 bases. J lost 2 bases, V lost 4 bases, and 5 bases had no gene match. Looked up from germline, CDR1 is SGHRS and CDR2 is YFSETQ. The CDR3 runs to 15 residues. CDR3 amino acids: CASSPGQGRNYGYTF. Here the CDR3 DNA reads TGCGCCAGCAGCCCGGGACAGGGGAGGAACTATGGCTACACCTTC.

This clonotype was counted at least ten times. The chain couples TRBV12-3 or TRBV12-4 to TRBJ1-2; 8 nucleotides line up with TRBD1. Losses at the gene ends were 5 bases for V and 3 bases for J; bases not matched to a gene: 5. The CDR3 is 14 residues long. CDR3 in amino acids: CASSATGGDYGYTF. CDR3 in DNA: TGTGCCAGCAGTGCCACAGGGGGTGACTATGGCTACACCTTC.

This clonotype was seen only once. The J gene is TRBJ2-1, the V gene TRBV6-1; unclear D gene. The CDR3 totals 16 residues. Germline CDR1 reads MNHNS; CDR2 reads SASEGT. V was clipped by 4 bases and J by 0 bases, with 13 bases between them. The CDR3 here is CASSARLQSSYNEQFF. The CDR3 DNA follows: TGTGCCAGCAGTGCCCGACTGCAAAGCTCCTACAATGAGCAGTTCTTC.

The chain is built from TRBV2 and TRBJ2-3; weak D call: TRBD1 (6 bases). The germline V gene encodes CDR1 SNHLY and CDR2 FYNNEI. The V gene lost 6 bases and the J gene lost 5 bases, with 18 bases spanning the gap. The CDR3 contains 15 residues. The CDR3 DNA reads TGTGCCAGCAGGAAAGGATCGATAGGGGGAGATACGCAGTATTTT. It encodes CASRKGSIGGDTQYF.

This clonotype was seen a handful of times. This sequence joins TRBV20-1 and TRBJ2-7, with 9 nucleotides matching TRBD2. CDR1 DFQATT and CDR2 SNEGSKA come from the germline V gene (reference sequence). Trimming took 4 bases from V and 3 from J; bases not matched to a gene: 4. This CDR3 has 13 residues. For the CDR3, the DNA is TGCAGTGCTATAGCGGGAGCCGGCTACGAGCAGTACTTC. It specifies CSAIAGAGYEQYF.

The rearrangement uses TRBV5-1 and TRBJ1-6, with D uncertain. The CDR3 is made up of 14 amino acids. V gave up 0 bases and J gave up 5 bases, with 6 bases separating them. Germline values: CDR1 SGHRS, CDR2 YFSETQ. CDR3 nucleotide sequence: TGCGCCAGCAGCTTGGAAGGGAATAATTCACCCCTCCACTTT. This gives the protein CASSLEGNNSPLHF. The whole variable domain, remainder taken from reference TRBV5-1 and TRBJ1-6, is KAGVTQTPRYLIKTRGQQVTLSCSPISGHRSVSWYQQTPGQGLQFLFEYFSETQRNKGNFPGRFSGRQFSNSRSEMNVSTLELGDSALYLCASSLEGNNSPLHFGNGTRLTVT.

This clonotype was picked up many times. The chain joins TRBV20-1 to TRBJ2-4; the D is unclear. Trimming removed 3 bases at V and 0 bases at J, with 12 bases between. This CDR3 spans 15 amino acids. Germline loops: CDR1 DFQATT, CDR2 SNEGSKA (reference sequence). The CDR3: CSASLSSLAKNIQYF. DNA of the CDR3: TGCAGTGCTAGTCTTAGTTCCCTAGCCAAAAACATTCAGTACTTC.

The rearrangement uses TRBV5-5 and TRBJ2-5; tentative D call: TRBD2 (7 bases). Looked up from germline, CDR1 is SGHKS and CDR2 is YYEKEE (reference sequence). This CDR3 is built from 14 residues. V was cut by 5 bases and J by 0 bases, with 11 bases left in between. CDR3 nucleotides: TGTGCCAGCAGAGGGGGGGGGAACCAAGAGACCCAGTACTTC. Translating gives CASRGGGNQETQYF. The full variable domain, completed using reference TRBV5-5 and TRBJ2-5, is DAGVTQSPTHLIKTRGQQVTLRCSPISGHKSVSWYQQVLGQGPQFIFQYYEKEERGRGNFPDRFSARQFPNYSSELNVNALLLGDSALYLCASRGGGNQETQYFGPGTRLLVL.

This chain uses TRBV4-2 with TRBJ2-5; D may be TRBD2 (6 bases). This CDR3 has 15 residues. Deletions cut 4 bases from V and 5 bases from J, with 17 bases between. CDR1 is LGHNA, CDR2 YNFKEQ, per germline. The CDR3: CASSPFGASDETQYF. As DNA, the CDR3 is TGTGCCAGCAGCCCATTCGGGGCTAGCGACGAGACCCAGTACTTC.

The chain is built from TRBV12-3 or TRBV12-4 and TRBJ2-2; D might be TRBD1 (5 bases). V lost 6 bases, J lost 6 bases, and 17 bases lay in between. The CDR3 length is 15 residues. The CDR3 reads CASRDGRTKPGELFF. The CDR3, as DNA: TGTGCCAGCAGAGACGGACGGACAAAGCCCGGGGAGCTGTTTTTT.

In its sample, this clonotype was seen a few times. The chain recombines TRBV11-1 with TRBJ2-4; 10 bases match TRBD2. The CDR3 runs to 18 residues. The V gene's germline CDR1 is SGHAT and CDR2 FQDESV (reference sequence). J gave up 10 bases and V 5 bases, and 20 bases lay outside the gene matches. The CDR3 coding sequence is TGTGCCAGCAGCCCCAGACCTAGCGGGGGACTCACAAAGGAGATTCAGTACTTC. Translation: CASSPRPSGGLTKEIQYF.

This clonotype was seen a handful of times. This chain joins TRBV19 and TRBJ1-2; possibly TRBD1 for D (6 bases). The CDR3 contains 13 residues. Per germline, CDR1 LNHDA and CDR2 SQIVND (reference sequence). Trimming took off 10 bases at V and 5 bases at J, with 17 bases between the two ends. DNA for the CDR3: TGTGCCACGCACAAAACGACAGGATATGGCTACACCTTC. Its translation: CATHKTTGYGYTF.

The chain uses TRBV12-3 or TRBV12-4 and TRBJ2-1; 8 bases align to TRBD1. J was trimmed by 6 bases and V by 7 bases; bases with no gene match: 14. The CDR3 runs 16 residues. CDR3 region: CASNPGDRGVRNEQFF. CDR3 bases: TGTGCCAGCAATCCGGGCGACAGGGGAGTCCGCAATGAGCAGTTCTTC.

CDR3 amino acids: CASMVSNQPQHF. CDR3 nucleotide sequence: TGTGCCAGCATGGTCAGCAATCAGCCCCAGCATTTT. The rearrangement uses TRBV6-6 and TRBJ1-5; no reliable D call. Per germline, CDR1 MNHNY and CDR2 SVGAGI (reference sequence). The CDR3 contains 12 residues. The V gene lost 7 bases and the J gene lost 1 base, with 5 bases spanning the gap.

The sample holds a few counts of this clonotype. This chain uses TRBV20-1 with TRBJ2-3, with D possibly matching TRBD2 (5 bases). The ends were cut back, 6 bases at V and 4 bases at J, with 11 bases in the middle. The CDR3 sequence is 12 residues long. Germline CDR1 is DFQATT and CDR2 is SNEGSKA (reference sequence). The CDR3 here is CSAPGNSDTQYF. The DNA for the CDR3 is TGCAGTGCACCCGGGAACTCAGATACGCAGTATTTT.

V gene TRBV28 combines with J gene TRBJ2-7; 8 bases agree with TRBD1. V dropped 6 bases and J dropped 1; count of bases not matched to a gene: 8. There are 15 residues in the CDR3. Germline values: CDR1 MDHEN, CDR2 SYDVKM. The CDR3 reads CASRTGTGLSYEQYF. CDR3 in DNA: TGTGCCAGCAGAACCGGGACAGGCCTTTCCTACGAGCAGTACTTC.

This clonotype was seen only a few times. V and J are TRBV5-6 and TRBJ2-1; 9 bases are a match to TRBD2. Germline CDR1 and CDR2: SGHDT and YYEEEE. The CDR3 covers 15 residues. V lost 7 bases and J lost 1; bases outside the gene matches: 6. The chain's CDR3 is CASCSGSGSYNEQFF. DNA of the CDR3: TGTGCCAGCTGTAGCGGGAGTGGTTCCTACAATGAGCAGTTCTTC.